This is a list of T cell receptor beta chains from one sample in a study of T cells in Graves' hyperthyroidism and ophthalmopathy. TCRdb analysed the multiplex PCR reads with MiXCR anew, one entry per CDR3 protein. The table records fewer than 450,000 distinct CDR3 sequences, roughly 17% of them present only once. Sequencing input: blood. These receptors were collected from a woman aged 25 to 45 with Graves' hyperthyroidism that later progressed to Graves' ophthalmopathy. CDR3s include the opening cysteine and the closing phenylalanine or tryptophan. D genes are given only for firm matches. Rows may omit the clone size; those that give it use once, few, many or a size class.

clone_size j_call d_call v_call cdr3_nt cdr3_aa
many TRBJ1-1 . TRBV24-1 TGTGCCACCAGTGATTTGGAGGAGACTGAAGCTTTCTTT CATSDLEETEAFF
many TRBJ1-1 TRBD1 TRBV7-8 TGTGCCAGCAGCTTCACCGGGACAGGGTTTATTGAAGCTTTCTTT CASSFTGTGFIEAFF
. TRBJ2-2 . TRBV6-2/TRBV6-3 TGTGCCACCGCGCCTTGGACATCCCAAGATATCGGGGAGCTGTTTTTT CATAPWTSQDIGELFF
few TRBJ1-1 TRBD1 TRBV19 TGTGCCAGTAGTGCGACAGGGTTCACTGAAGCTTTCTTT CASSATGFTEAFF
many TRBJ2-7 . TRBV7-8 TGTGCCAGCAGCTACTTCAGGCCGGGACCCGGGTGGTACGAGCAGTACTTC CASSYFRPGPGWYEQYF
many TRBJ1-2 . TRBV4-2 TGTGCCAGCAGCCAACTACAGGGAAATCTAAACTATGGCTACACCTTC CASSQLQGNLNYGYTF
. TRBJ2-6 . TRBV18 TGTGCCAGCTCACACAGGGCCTCTGGGGCCAACGTCCTGACTTTC CASSHRASGANVLTF
few TRBJ1-6 . TRBV5-6 TGTGCCAGCAGCTATGGGACAACTATTTTTAATTCACCCCTCCACTTT CASSYGTTIFNSPLHF
few TRBJ2-1 . TRBV6-1 TGTGCCAGCAGTGAAGATTTTGTGGGGAGCTCCTACAATGAGCAGTTCTTC CASSEDFVGSSYNEQFF
many TRBJ2-7 TRBD1 TRBV6-1 TGTGCCAGCAGTGAAGAGAGGACAGGTGGGGCCTACGAGCAGTACTTC CASSEERTGGAYEQYF
many TRBJ2-2 TRBD2 TRBV11-3 TGTGCCAGCAGCCCGTTAGCGGGAGAGTCTGCCGGGGAGCTGTTTTTT CASSPLAGESAGELFF
few TRBJ2-1 . TRBV6-1 TGTGCCAGCAGTGGATTCGTAGGGAGTGAGCAGTTCTTC CASSGFVGSEQFF
many TRBJ2-6 . TRBV28 TGTGCCAGCAGTCGCACTGGGGGGGCCAACGTCCTGACTTTC CASSRTGGANVLTF
many TRBJ2-3 TRBD1 TRBV6-1 TGTGCCAGCAGTGAATTAGGGACAGGACTTTACACAGATACGCAGTGTTTT CASSELGTGLYTDTQCF
many TRBJ2-7 . TRBV28 TGTGCCAGCATGGGGCCAGGGAGCTCCTACGAGCAGTACTTC CASMGPGSSYEQYF
. TRBJ1-5 . TRBV6-1 TGTGCCAGCAGTGAAGACGGGGTCCCCAATCAGCCCCAGCATTTT CASSEDGVPNQPQHF
many TRBJ1-1 . TRBV20-1 TGCAGTGCTAGCCCGGGGTCAGCAACGTTTGAAGCTTTCTTT CSASPGSATFEAFF
many TRBJ1-1 . TRBV18 TGTGCCAGCTCTCCGACGGGTAGCTCCACTGAAGCTTTCTTT CASSPTGSSTEAFF
many TRBJ1-1 TRBD1 TRBV15 TGTGCCACCAGCAGACCGCGAGGACAGGGAAAAGCTTTCTTT CATSRPRGQGKAFF
. TRBJ2-3 TRBD2 TRBV11-2 TGTGCCAGCAGCCTGCTTAGCGGGGGCACTCACACAGATACGCAGTATTTT CASSLLSGGTHTDTQYF
. TRBJ2-2 TRBD1 TRBV6-1 TGTGCCAGCAAGGAATGGGACAGCTTCACCGGGGAGCTGTTTTTT CASKEWDSFTGELFF
many TRBJ2-5 . TRBV2 TGTGCCAGCAGGAGGACAGCCACGTACCAAGAGACCCAGTACTTC CASRRTATYQETQYF
many TRBJ2-7 TRBD2 TRBV20-1 TGCAGTGCTAGACGGGAGGTTTCCTACGAGCAGTACTTC CSARREVSYEQYF
. TRBJ1-4 TRBD1 TRBV11-2 TGTGCCAGCAGCAAAGAGACAGGGGAAGATGAAAAACTGTTTTTT CASSKETGEDEKLFF
many TRBJ1-5 . TRBV30 TGTGCCTGGAGTGGGTCGAGCAATCAGCCCCAGCATTTT CAWSGSSNQPQHF
. TRBJ2-7 TRBD1 TRBV20-1 TGCAGTGCTAGACCACGACAGGGGATTACCCTCTACGAGCAGTACTTC CSARPRQGITLYEQYF
. TRBJ2-7 TRBD2 TRBV4-1 TGCGCCAGCAGCCAAGGGACTAGCGGGAGCGACGAGCAGTACTTC CASSQGTSGSDEQYF
many TRBJ2-5 TRBD2 TRBV20-1 TGCAGTGCTTCCACTGAAACCGGGACTAGCGGCACCCAAGAGACCCAGTACTTC CSASTETGTSGTQETQYF
. TRBJ1-6 TRBD1 TRBV6-1 TGTGCCAGCAGTGAAGTGTCTCGGGGGGGGAGACCTAGACAGGGGGGGCGTTCACCCCTCCACTTT CASSEVSRGGRPRQGGRSPLHF
many TRBJ2-5 . TRBV5-6 TGTGCCAGCAGCGGGGGACGGGAGAGGTCAGAGACCCAGTACTTC CASSGGRERSETQYF
many TRBJ1-2 TRBD1 TRBV30 TGTGCCTGGAGAGGACAGGGCAGCTATGGCTACACCTTC CAWRGQGSYGYTF
. TRBJ1-2 TRBD1 TRBV5-1 TGCGCCAGCAGCTTGGTGGGACAGACTAACTATGGCTACACCTTC CASSLVGQTNYGYTF
. TRBJ2-5 . TRBV15 TGTGCCACCAGCGGCGGAGTGGAGACCCAGTACTTC CATSGGVETQYF
few TRBJ1-5 . TRBV19 TGTGCCACCGAGGGAACCGACAGATTCCTAAGGAGCAATCAGCCCCAGCATTTT CATEGTDRFLRSNQPQHF
many TRBJ2-7 TRBD1 TRBV5-1 TGCGCCAGCAGACTCGCGGGACAGGGGGCCGCCGAGCAGTACTTC CASRLAGQGAAEQYF
. TRBJ2-3 . TRBV3-1 TGTGCCAGCAGCCCGGGAGGGACAGCAGATACGCAGTATTTT CASSPGGTADTQYF
. TRBJ2-7 . TRBV28 TGTGCCGTCCTAGAGGGGGACGAGCAGTACTTC CAVLEGDEQYF
many TRBJ2-1 TRBD1 TRBV20-1 TGCAGTGCTAGGAATCTGGGACAGGACGTACACAATGAGCAGTTCTTC CSARNLGQDVHNEQFF
many TRBJ2-1 . TRBV10-3 TGTGCCATCAGTGGGGTCGGGACTGGCGCCTACAATGAGCAGTTCTTC CAISGVGTGAYNEQFF
. TRBJ2-1 . TRBV7-8 TGTGCCAGCAGCCCCATGAGAAGCTACAATGAGCAGTTCTTC CASSPMRSYNEQFF
. TRBJ1-2 . TRBV4-1 TGCGCCAGCAGCCAAGATATTGTATCGGGATTTAACTATGGCTACACCTTC CASSQDIVSGFNYGYTF
. TRBJ2-1 TRBD2 TRBV2 TGTGCCAGCAGTGAACCGGGACTAGGTTCTCGGGAGCAGTTCTTC CASSEPGLGSREQFF
. TRBJ1-1 . TRBV4-1 TGCGCCAGCAGCCAAGATCCCTACACATTCGACTTGAACACTGAAGCTTTCTTT CASSQDPYTFDLNTEAFF
. TRBJ2-7 . TRBV5-1 TGCGCCAGCAGCTTGTGGTCAGGGCCCTCCTACGAGCAGTACTTC CASSLWSGPSYEQYF
few TRBJ2-1 TRBD2 TRBV28 TGTGCCAGCAGTTCATCAGCGGGAGGTTTCAATGAGCAGTTCTTC CASSSSAGGFNEQFF
. TRBJ1-5 . TRBV24-1 TGTGCCACCAGTGCCCCTGGACAGCCCAATCAGCCCCAGCATTTT CATSAPGQPNQPQHF
many TRBJ1-5 . TRBV11-2 TGTGCCAGCAGCTTAGGTAGCAATCAGCCCCAGCATTTT CASSLGSNQPQHF
. TRBJ1-6 . TRBV27 TGTGCCAGCAGTTGGGGGGACTATTCACCCCTCCACTTT CASSWGDYSPLHF
. TRBJ1-2 . TRBV2 TGTGCCAGCAGTGAACGGGCAGTTTATGGCTACACCTTC CASSERAVYGYTF
. TRBJ1-4 . TRBV5-1 TGCGCCAGCAGCCCGGACCCGAGGGCCGGGGAAAAACTGTTTTTT CASSPDPRAGEKLFF
. TRBJ2-2 . TRBV6-2/TRBV6-3 TGTGCCAGCAGTTACTCCCCGGGACTGGGGCTGTTTTTT CASSYSPGLGLFF
. TRBJ2-7 TRBD1 TRBV14 TGTGCCAGCAGCCATGGACAGGGGTGGTTCTACGAGCAGTACTTC CASSHGQGWFYEQYF
few TRBJ2-7 . TRBV10-3 TGTGCCATCAGCTCTGGACAAGCGCGGGAGCAGTACTTC CAISSGQAREQYF
many TRBJ2-2 TRBD1 TRBV6-1 TGTGCCAGCAGGGACCGGGACAGGGGAGCCGGGGAGCTGTTTTTT CASRDRDRGAGELFF
few TRBJ1-2 TRBD1 TRBV6-1 TGTGCCAGCAGTGAACCGGGACAGGCGACCTATGGCTACACCTTC CASSEPGQATYGYTF